The 16 T cell receptor beta chains below come from one sample, sequenced in a study of T cells expressing NK-cell markers. With the 5' RACE reads reprocessed, TCRdb shows one record per CDR3 protein and no DNA. In all, the sample yields some 280,000 distinct CDR3 sequences. Sequences were obtained from blood T cells: a sorted CD56 or NKG2C T cell subset, CD4+ or CD8+ T cells, or bulk PBMC T cells (not recorded which). Receptor source: a man between 18 and 29 years old in good health.

This chain links TRBV9 with TRBJ2-3; with no DNA, the TCRdb D assignment of TRBD2 cannot be verified. This CDR3 contains 16 residues. Germline lookup yields CDR1 SGDLS and CDR2 YYNGEE. This chain's CDR3 is CASSVSAGGFTDTQYF.

CDR3 amino acids: CASSENRFSIQYF. This rearrangement joins TRBV2 to TRBJ2-4. The CDR3 contains 13 residues. The germline V gene has CDR1 SNHLY and CDR2 FYNNEI. Variable domain in full (rest from reference TRBV2 and TRBJ2-4): EPEVTQTPSHQVTQMGQEVILRCVPISNHLYFYWYRQILGQKVEFLVSFYNNEISEKSEIFDDQFSVERPDGSNFTLKIRSTKLEDSAMYFCASSENRFSIQYFGAGTRLSVL.

The chain recombines TRBV6-5 with TRBJ1-3. CDR3 size: 16 residues. Per germline, CDR1 MNHEY and CDR2 SVGAGI. CDR3 amino acids: CASSYVRADSGNTIYF.

V gene TRBV19 combines with J gene TRBJ2-7; absent DNA, TCRdb's TRBD2 call cannot be checked. The CDR3 runs 14 residues. The germline gives CDR1 LNHDA, CDR2 SQIVND (reference sequence). This CDR3 reads CASPGTSEYCEQYF.

The chain joins TRBV11-2 to TRBJ2-1; TCRdb calls TRBD2, which cannot be checked without DNA. Germline V gives CDR1 SGHAT, CDR2 FQNNGV. The CDR3 extends over 16 amino acids. CDR3 in amino acids: CASSLLRREGPNEQFF.

The chain uses TRBV12-3 or TRBV12-4 and TRBJ1-6. The CDR3 spans 14 residues. CDR3: CASSLVEVGSPLHF.

The CDR3 spells CATSDPTRGLWKETQYF. The chain links TRBV24-1 to TRBJ2-5; TCRdb's assignment of TRBD1 cannot be checked, as there is no DNA. The CDR3 spans 17 residues. The germline V gene encodes CDR1 KGHDR and CDR2 SFDVKD.

The chain couples TRBV7-6 to TRBJ2-3; there is no DNA to check the TCRdb D call of TRBD2. This CDR3 spans 18 amino acids. Per the germline V gene, CDR1 is SGHVS and CDR2 is FNYEAQ. CDR3 sequence: CASSLVRSGGDSTDTQYF.

The genes are TRBV7-2 and TRBJ2-1; the TRBD2 assignment by TCRdb is unverifiable without DNA. Germline-derived CDR1 and CDR2 are SGHTA and FQGNSA. The CDR3 is 15 residues long. CDR3 protein: CASSLRSSGYNEQFF.

The J gene is TRBJ2-7, the V gene TRBV7-4; as DNA is missing, the TRBD1 call by TCRdb cannot be tested. The CDR3 runs 14 residues. Germline V gives CDR1 SGHVT, CDR2 SQSDAQ. The CDR3 loop is CASMRDREVNEQYF.

The V gene is TRBV29-1, the J gene TRBJ2-1. This CDR3 spans 14 amino acids. Germline values: CDR1 SQVTM, CDR2 ANQGSEA. The CDR3 region is CSVAFQGSYNEQFF.

CDR3 region: CASSTTRGSGEQFF. This chain uses TRBV7-2 with TRBJ2-1; TCRdb designates TRBD2, a call that cannot be tested without DNA. Germline V gene lookup returns CDR1 SGHTA and CDR2 FQGNSA. CDR3 size: 14 residues.

This chain's CDR3 is CASSPNRLFTNTEAFF. The chain recombines TRBV12-3 or TRBV12-4 with TRBJ1-1; without DNA, the TCRdb call of TRBD1 cannot be checked. The CDR3 extends over 16 amino acids.

CDR3 protein: CASSLFNGGTEAFF. The chain is built from TRBV7-2 and TRBJ1-1. The CDR3 spans 14 residues. The germline gives CDR1 SGHTA, CDR2 FQGNSA.

The rearrangement joins TRBV12-3 or TRBV12-4 to TRBJ2-5. The CDR3 spans 15 residues. CDR3 amino acids: CASSDTSGIQETQYF.

The chain joins TRBV19 to TRBJ2-3; the D call of TRBD2 rests on TCRdb alone, since no DNA is present to check it. CDR3 length equals 15 residues. Germline CDR1 LNHDA, CDR2 SQIVND (reference sequence). This chain's CDR3 is CASTELGGSTDTQYF.